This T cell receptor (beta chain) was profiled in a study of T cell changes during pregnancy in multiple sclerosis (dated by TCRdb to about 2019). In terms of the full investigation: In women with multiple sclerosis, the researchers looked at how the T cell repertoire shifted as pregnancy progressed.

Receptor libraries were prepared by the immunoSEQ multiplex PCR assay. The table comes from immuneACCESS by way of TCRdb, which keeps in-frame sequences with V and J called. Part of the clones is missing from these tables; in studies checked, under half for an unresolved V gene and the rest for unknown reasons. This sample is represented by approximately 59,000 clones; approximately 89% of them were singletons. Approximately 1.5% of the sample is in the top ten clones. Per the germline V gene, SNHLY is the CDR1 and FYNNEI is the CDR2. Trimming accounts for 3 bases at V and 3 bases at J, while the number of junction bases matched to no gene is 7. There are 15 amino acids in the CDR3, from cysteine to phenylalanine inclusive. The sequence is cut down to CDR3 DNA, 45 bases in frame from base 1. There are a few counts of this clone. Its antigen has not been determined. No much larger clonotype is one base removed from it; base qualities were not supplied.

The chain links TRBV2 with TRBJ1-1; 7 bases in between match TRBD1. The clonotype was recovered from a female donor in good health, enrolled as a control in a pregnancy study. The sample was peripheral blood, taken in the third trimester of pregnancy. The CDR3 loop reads CASSDGRQGDTEAFF. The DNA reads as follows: TGTGCCAGCAGTGATGGAAGACAGGGAGACACTGAAGCTTTCTTT.